Each of the 5 T cell receptor beta chains below was sequenced from the same sample in a study of response to subunit inactivated influenza vaccine. TCRdb re-called the RT-PCR reads with MiXCR, one entry per CDR3 protein. In the table there are 800,000 or so distinct CDR3 sequences, 21% of which are singletons. The specimen comprised PBMCs from blood, sampled more than 4 days after vaccination. These receptors originate from a man aged 50 to 60 who received an inactivated influenza vaccine.

This clonotype showed up just a few times. V gene TRBV20-1 combines with J gene TRBJ1-1, with 8 bases that match TRBD1. Germline CDR1 and CDR2: DFQATT and SNEGSKA (reference sequence). The CDR3 length is 12 residues. J gave up 6 bases and V 3 bases, and 3 bases lay outside the gene matches. This CDR3 reads CSAREGQAEAFF. As DNA, the CDR3 is TGCAGTGCTAGGGAGGGACAGGCTGAAGCTTTCTTT.

The V gene is TRBV20-1, the J gene TRBJ2-2, with 7 bases matching TRBD2. This CDR3 comprises 12 residues. CDR1 and CDR2 from the germline V gene are DFQATT and SNEGSKA (reference sequence). Trimming at V came to 5 bases and at J to 9 bases, leaving 6 bases not matched to a gene. CDR3 region: CSARTSLRELFF. CDR3 DNA sequence: TGCAGTGCTCGGACTAGTCTGAGGGAGCTGTTTTTT.

A few counts support this clonotype. The chain combines TRBV27 with TRBJ2-7; TRBD1 matches at 8 bases. The CDR3 length is 13 residues. The J segment lost 4 bases and the V segment lost 10 bases, leaving 9 bases of the junction unmatched. Germline V CDR1 and CDR2: MNHEY, SMNVEV (reference sequence). CDR3 sequence: CATLRDRSYEQYF. The CDR3 DNA reads as TGTGCCACCCTCCGGGACAGGAGTTACGAGCAGTACTTC.

This clonotype was observed a few times. V gene TRBV6-2 or TRBV6-3 combines with J gene TRBJ1-1, with 11 bases lining up with TRBD1. The V and J ends lost 0 bases and 4 bases, in that order; junction bases with no gene match: 4. From germline, CDR1 is MNHEY and CDR2 SVGEGT. CDR3 size: 16 residues. CDR3 region: CASSYSVGQGATEAFF. CDR3 sequence (DNA): TGTGCCAGCAGTTACTCGGTCGGACAGGGGGCCACTGAAGCTTTCTTT.

The chain uses TRBV4-3 and TRBJ2-2, with a possible D match to TRBD2 (7 bases). The germline V gene encodes CDR1 LGHNA and CDR2 YSLEER. Trimming left V 0 bases short and J 6 bases short, with 8 bases between. The CDR3 length is 14 residues. The CDR3 DNA reads as TGCGCCAGCAGCCAAGACGGGGGGCCCGGGGAGCTGTTTTTT. Amino acid sequence: CASSQDGGPGELFF.